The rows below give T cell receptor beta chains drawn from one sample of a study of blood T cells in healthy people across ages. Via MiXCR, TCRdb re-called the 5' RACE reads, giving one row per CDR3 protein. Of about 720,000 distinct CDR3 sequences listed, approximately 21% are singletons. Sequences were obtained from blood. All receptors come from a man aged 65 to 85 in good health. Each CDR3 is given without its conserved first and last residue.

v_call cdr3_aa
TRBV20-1 SAGRGLDGETQY
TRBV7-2 ASSLRRSLFGQPKGYNEQF
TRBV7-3 ASSQEPTQGGNEQF
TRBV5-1 ASYPGTGRTGELF
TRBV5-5 ASSSTARANTGELF
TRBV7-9 ASSLDLVLTGNTIY
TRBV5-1 ASSYLAELAKNIQY
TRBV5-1 ASSPRLGDEKLF
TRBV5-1 ASESGGAGDEQF
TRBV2 ASSRGGITDTQY
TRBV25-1 ASSEYGSVEQY
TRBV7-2 ASSPSVNNPQRF
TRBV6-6 ASSYKGRGVNEQF
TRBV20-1 SATLSGGLSSGNTIY
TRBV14 ASSQAGKNIQY
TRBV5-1 ASSLGLVGVNEQF
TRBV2 ASRMAENTEAF
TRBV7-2 ASSLTGTQQETQY
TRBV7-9 ASSSGQGTQY
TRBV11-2 ASSSIPGRRSYEQY
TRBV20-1 SARVRGAEVEQF
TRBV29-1 SVETSGATDTQY
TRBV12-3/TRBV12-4 ASRVSGANVLT
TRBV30 AWSARLDLTGELF
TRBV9 ASSVDNFQETQY
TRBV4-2 ASSQEASWQETQY
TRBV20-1 SAWSGQGRQPQH
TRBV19 ASSKTSGGYNEQF
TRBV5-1 ASSWGTITDTQY
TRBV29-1 SVGGNQLETQY
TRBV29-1 SVPPREFTDTQY
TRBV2 ASRTFWPTHYTQY
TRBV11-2 ASSLDLPTYNEQF
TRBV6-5 ASSYSPGSLAGYT
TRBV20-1 SARDSGRGTDTQY
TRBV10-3 AISVGADQETQY
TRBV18 ASSPKGHNSYEQY
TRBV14 ASSRDGEAF
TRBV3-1 ASSQGVGAETQY
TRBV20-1 SARDAGQETQY
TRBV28 ASSLPLHGTEAF
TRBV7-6 ASSLAVLAADTQY
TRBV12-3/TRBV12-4 ASSPSQGAWEKLF